One sample yielded the 4 T cell receptor beta chains listed below, sequenced in a study of CD8 T cells in ankylosing spondylitis. TCRdb independently ran MiXCR on the 5' RACE reads; one entry per CDR3 protein. The data show around 90,000 distinct CDR3 sequences, about 27% seen once. Sequenced input: blood, either unsorted or a sorted T cell fraction (not recorded which). The origin of the receptors is a male donor with ankylosing spondylitis or in good health (not recorded which).

This clonotype occurred a few times. The chain combines TRBV5-1 with TRBJ1-6; D is possibly TRBD1 (5 bases). CDR1 and CDR2 from the germline V gene are SGHRS and YFSETQ. This CDR3 has 17 residues. Trimming took off 0 bases at V and 2 bases at J, with 12 bases between the two ends. Here the CDR3 DNA reads TGCGCCAGCAGCTTGGAAAAGGGGAGCCCCTATAATTCACCCCTCCACTTT. Translating it yields CASSLEKGSPYNSPLHF.

This sequence joins TRBV4-2 and TRBJ2-4, with 10 bases fitting TRBD1. Losses at the gene ends were 4 bases for V and 8 bases for J; bases not matched to a gene: 17. This CDR3 has 18 amino acids. Germline values: CDR1 LGHNA, CDR2 YNFKEQ. The CDR3 nucleotides are TGTGCCAGCAGCCCGAACAGACAGGGGGCCGAAAAGCCCTACATTCAGTACTTC. It encodes CASSPNRQGAEKPYIQYF.

The V gene is TRBV9, the J gene TRBJ2-2; D call uncertain. The germline V gene has CDR1 SGDLS and CDR2 YYNGEE. V was clipped by 2 bases and J by 3 bases, with 5 bases between them. The CDR3 runs 13 residues. The CDR3 DNA follows: TGTGCCAGCAGCGTGGATTACACCGGGGAGCTGTTTTTT. Amino acid sequence: CASSVDYTGELFF. Together with reference TRBV9 and TRBJ2-2, the CDR3 gives the full variable domain: DSGVTQTPKHLITATGQRVTLRCSPRSGDLSVYWYQQSLDQGLQFLIQYYNGEERAKGNILERFSAQQFPDLHSELNLSSLELGDSALYFCASSVDYTGELFFGEGSRLTVL.

CDR3 DNA: TGTGCCAGCAGCTTACTGGGGGACGAGCAGTACGTC. It is translated as CASSLLGDEQYV. The rearrangement joins TRBV7-8 to TRBJ2-7; D assignment may be TRBD1 or TRBD2 (5 bases each). The CDR3 is 12 amino acids. Trimming shortened V by 2 bases and J by 5 bases, and 7 bases separated the two germline ends. Germline CDR1 reads SGHVS; CDR2 reads FQNEAQ.